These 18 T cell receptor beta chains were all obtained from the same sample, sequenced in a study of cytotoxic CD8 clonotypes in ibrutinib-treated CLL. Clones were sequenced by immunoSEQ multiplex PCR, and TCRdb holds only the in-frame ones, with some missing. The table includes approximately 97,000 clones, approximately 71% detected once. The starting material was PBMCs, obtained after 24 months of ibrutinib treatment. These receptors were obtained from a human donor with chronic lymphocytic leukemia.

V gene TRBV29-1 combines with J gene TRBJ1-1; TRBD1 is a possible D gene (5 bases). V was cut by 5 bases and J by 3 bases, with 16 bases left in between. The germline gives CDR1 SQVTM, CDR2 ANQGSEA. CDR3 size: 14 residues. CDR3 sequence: CSVQWGTGDTEAFF. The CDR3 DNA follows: TGCAGCGTTCAGTGGGGGACGGGTGACACTGAAGCTTTCTTT.

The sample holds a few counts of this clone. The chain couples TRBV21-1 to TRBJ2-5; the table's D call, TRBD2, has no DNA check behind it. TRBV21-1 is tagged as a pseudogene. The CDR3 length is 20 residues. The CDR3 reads CASSTPWGGLAGGPGETQYF. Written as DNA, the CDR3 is TGTGCCAGCAGCACTCCCTGGGGGGGACTAGCGGGAGGGCCCGGGGAGACCCAGTACTTC.

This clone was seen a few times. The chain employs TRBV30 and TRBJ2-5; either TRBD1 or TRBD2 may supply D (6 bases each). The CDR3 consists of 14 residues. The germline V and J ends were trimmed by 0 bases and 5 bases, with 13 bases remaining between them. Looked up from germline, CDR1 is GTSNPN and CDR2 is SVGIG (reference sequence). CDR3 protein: CAWSVKGGRETQYF. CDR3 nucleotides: TGTGCCTGGAGTGTAAAGGGGGGTAGGGAGACCCAGTACTTC.

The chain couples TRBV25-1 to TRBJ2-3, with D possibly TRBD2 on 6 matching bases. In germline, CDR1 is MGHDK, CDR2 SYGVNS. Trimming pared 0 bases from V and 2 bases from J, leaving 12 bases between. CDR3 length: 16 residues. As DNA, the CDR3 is TGTGCCAGCAGTGAATACCGCGCGGGACCCACAGATACGCAGTATTTT. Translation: CASSEYRAGPTDTQYF.

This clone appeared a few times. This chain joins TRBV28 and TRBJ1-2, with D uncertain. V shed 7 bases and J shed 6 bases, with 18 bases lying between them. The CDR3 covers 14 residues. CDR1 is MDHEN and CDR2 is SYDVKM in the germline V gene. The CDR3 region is CASNTLGESDGYTF. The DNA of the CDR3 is TGTGCCAGCAACACCCTCGGGGAGTCAGATGGCTACACCTTC.

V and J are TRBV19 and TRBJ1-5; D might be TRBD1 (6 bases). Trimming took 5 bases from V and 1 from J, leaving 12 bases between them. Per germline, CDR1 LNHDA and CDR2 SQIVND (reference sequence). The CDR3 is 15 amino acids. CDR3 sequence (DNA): TGTGCCAGTAGTCCAGGACAGAAAAGCAATCAGCCCCAGCATTTT. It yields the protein CASSPGQKSNQPQHF.

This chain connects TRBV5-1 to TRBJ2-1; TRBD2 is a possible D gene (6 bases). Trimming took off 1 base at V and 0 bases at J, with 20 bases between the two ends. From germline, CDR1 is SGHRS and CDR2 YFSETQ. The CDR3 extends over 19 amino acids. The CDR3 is CASSLRGAGASSSYNEQFF. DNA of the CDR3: TGCGCCAGCAGCTTGCGCGGGGCCGGAGCCTCGAGCTCCTACAATGAGCAGTTCTTC.

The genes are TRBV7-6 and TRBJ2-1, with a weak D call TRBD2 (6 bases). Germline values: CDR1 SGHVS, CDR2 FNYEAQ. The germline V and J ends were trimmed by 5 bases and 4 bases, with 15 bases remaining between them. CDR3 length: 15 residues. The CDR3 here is CASSRGTGSYNEQFF. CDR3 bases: TGTGCCAGCAGCCGAGGGACTGGGTCTTACAATGAGCAGTTCTTC.

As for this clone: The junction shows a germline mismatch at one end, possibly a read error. CDR3 in amino acids: CASSLQAGGLGTQYF. CDR3 nucleotide sequence: TGTGCTAGCAGCTTGCAAGCCGGAGGTCTCGGCACCCAGTACTTC. The chain combines TRBV7-7 with TRBJ2-5; D possibly corresponds to TRBD2 (5 bases). The CDR3 consists of 15 residues. The germline CDR1 and CDR2 sequences are SSHAT and FNYEAQ (reference sequence).

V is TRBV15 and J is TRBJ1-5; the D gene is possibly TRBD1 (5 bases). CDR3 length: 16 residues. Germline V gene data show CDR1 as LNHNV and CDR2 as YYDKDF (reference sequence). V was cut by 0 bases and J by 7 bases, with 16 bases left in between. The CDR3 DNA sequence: TGTGCCACCAGCAGAGAGATCGGGGCTCGGGGGCAGCCCCAGCATTTT. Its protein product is CATSREIGARGQPQHF.

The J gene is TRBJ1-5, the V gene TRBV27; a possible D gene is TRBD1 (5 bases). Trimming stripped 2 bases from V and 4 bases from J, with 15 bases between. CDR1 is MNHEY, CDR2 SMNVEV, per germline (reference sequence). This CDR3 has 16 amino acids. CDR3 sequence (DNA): TGTGCCAGCAGTTTAGCAGGGACCGGTCGAAATCAGCCCCAGCATTTT. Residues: CASSLAGTGRNQPQHF.

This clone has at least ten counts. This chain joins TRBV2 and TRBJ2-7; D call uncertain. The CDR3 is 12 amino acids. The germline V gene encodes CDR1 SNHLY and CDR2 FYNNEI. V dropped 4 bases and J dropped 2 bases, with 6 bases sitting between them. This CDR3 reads CASSVGAYEQYF. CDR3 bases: TGTGCCAGCAGTGTGGGTGCCTACGAGCAGTACTTC.

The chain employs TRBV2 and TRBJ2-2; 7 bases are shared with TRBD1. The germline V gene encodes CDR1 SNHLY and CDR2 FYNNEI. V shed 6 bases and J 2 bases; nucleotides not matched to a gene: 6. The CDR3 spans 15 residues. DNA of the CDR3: TGTGCCAGCAGAGTAGACAGGGATAACACCGGGGAGCTGTTTTTT. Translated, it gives CASRVDRDNTGELFF.

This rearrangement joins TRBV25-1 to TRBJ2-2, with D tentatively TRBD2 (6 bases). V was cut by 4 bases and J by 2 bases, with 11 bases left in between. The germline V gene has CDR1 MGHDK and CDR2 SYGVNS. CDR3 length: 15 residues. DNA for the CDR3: TGTGCCAGCAGTGCGTATAGCGGAAACACCGGGGAGCTGTTTTTT. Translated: CASSAYSGNTGELFF.

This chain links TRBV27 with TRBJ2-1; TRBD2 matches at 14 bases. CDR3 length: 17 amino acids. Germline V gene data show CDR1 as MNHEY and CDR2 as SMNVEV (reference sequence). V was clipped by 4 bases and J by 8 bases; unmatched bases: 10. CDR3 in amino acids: CASSSYGGLAGVDEQFF. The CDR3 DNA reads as TGTGCCAGCAGTTCTTACGGGGGACTAGCGGGAGTGGATGAGCAGTTCTTC.

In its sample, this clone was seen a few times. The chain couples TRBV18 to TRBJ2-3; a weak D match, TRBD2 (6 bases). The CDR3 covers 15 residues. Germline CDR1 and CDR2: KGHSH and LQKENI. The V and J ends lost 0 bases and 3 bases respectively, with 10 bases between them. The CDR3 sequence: CASSPPSSVTDTQYF. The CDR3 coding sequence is TGTGCCAGCTCACCACCGTCTAGCGTGACAGATACGCAGTATTTT. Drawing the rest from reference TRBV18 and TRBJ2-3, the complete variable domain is NAGVMQNPRHLVRRRGQEARLRCSPMKGHSHVYWYRQLPEEGLKFMVYLQKENIIDESGMPKERFSAEFPKEGPSILRIQQVVRGDSAAYFCASSPPSSVTDTQYFGPGTRLTVL.

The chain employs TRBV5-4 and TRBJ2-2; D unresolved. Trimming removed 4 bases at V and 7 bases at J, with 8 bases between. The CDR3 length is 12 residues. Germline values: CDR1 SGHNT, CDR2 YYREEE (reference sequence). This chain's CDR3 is CASSPINGELFF. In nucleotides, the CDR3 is TGTGCCAGCAGCCCCATCAACGGGGAGCTGTTTTTT.

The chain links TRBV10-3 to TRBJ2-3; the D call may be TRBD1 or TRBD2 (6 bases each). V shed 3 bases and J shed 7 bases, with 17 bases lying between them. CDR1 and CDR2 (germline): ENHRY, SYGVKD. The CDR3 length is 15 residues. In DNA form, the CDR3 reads TGTGCCATCAGTGAAAGACTAGGGGGATATCATACGCAGTATTTT. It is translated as CAISERLGGYHTQYF.